This TCR beta chain came from a study of blood T cell repertoires in COVID-19 (dated by TCRdb to about 2020). For the wider study: Samples covering the acute and convalescent phases of COVID-19 were provided by collaborators in the United States, Italy and Spain. Where available, HLA class I and class II types were obtained from metadata supplied by the sample provider rather than from assay-based typing. Sample metadata almost always included a de-identified subject ID, COVID-19 status, age in years and sex. The repertoires were released in a freely available public database intended as a resource for research on the immune response to SARS-CoV-2. Subjects who had been exposed to COVID-19, were actively infected with it, or had recovered from it provided the deeply sampled blood TCRbeta repertoires that made up the dataset. Samples were obtained from the ongoing ImmuneRACE study (first 160 participants) and from some 1,200 subjects provided by 6 global collaborators. The material from the prospective study consisted of cDNA or gDNA derived from T cells, B-cell-depleted T cells, or PBMCs. What the work shows at the level of the full study, not this receptor alone: The quantity of clinical and demographic metadata differed by source and by participant and was supplied without curation.

Participants in the prospective study were enrolled through a virtual design, were aged about 18 to 89 years, and lived in roughly 26 United States geographic areas. In the prospective study, cohorts were assigned on the basis of participant-reported clinical history obtained from a screening survey and a study questionnaire. Recovered participants in ImmuneRACE Cohort 3 were defined as having two consecutive negative NP/OP PCR tests, clearance from a healthcare professional, or resolution of symptoms. Each participant in the prospective study had whole blood, serum and a nasopharyngeal or oropharyngeal swab collected by mobile phlebotomists. Over an approximately 2-month period, participants in the prospective study had the option of providing additional blood draws and questionnaires. Blood samples from the prospective study were shipped frozen or at room temperature prior to DNA extraction.

TCRbeta CDR3 regions were amplified from genomic DNA using the immunoSEQ Assay, a bias-controlled multiplex PCR. Turning to the authors' computational methods: The number of nucleated cells in each sample was estimated from the amplification of reference gene primers within the assay. To quantify the absolute abundance of each unique TCRbeta CDR3 rearrangement, sequence reads were collapsed and filtered. Productive Simpson clonality was computed per sample as the square root of Simpson's diversity index over productive rearrangements. What TCRdb holds here is the immuneACCESS table cut down to in-frame rearrangements. Part of the clones is not present; checked against another copy, under half of the missing clones reflect an unresolved V gene, and the others are unexplained. The V and J calls and the clone size are those of that table, but D and trimming were determined from the DNA. This sample comprises under 300,000 clones, 70% to 90% of them detected only once. Approximately 2% of the sample rests with the top ten.

The CDR3 numbers 13 residues from cysteine through phenylalanine. Only CDR3 DNA remains: 39 bases, in frame from the first base. The V and J ends are trimmed by 5 bases and 5 bases, leaving 10 bases between them. The germline V gene yields SGHRS for CDR1 and YFSETQ for CDR2. Notes on this clone: Its cognate antigen has yet to be identified. No clone much larger than this one lies a single base away; base qualities are absent.

The chain is assembled from TRBV5-1 and TRBJ1-4, with no reliable assignment of the D segment. The sequencing sample was made of PBMCs or T cells enriched from blood (not recorded which). The clonotype was recovered from a woman aged 45 to 65 who had recovered from COVID-19. Here is the DNA: TGCGCCAGCAGATTAGGACTCAATGAAAAACTGTTTTTT. This yields the protein CASRLGLNEKLFF.